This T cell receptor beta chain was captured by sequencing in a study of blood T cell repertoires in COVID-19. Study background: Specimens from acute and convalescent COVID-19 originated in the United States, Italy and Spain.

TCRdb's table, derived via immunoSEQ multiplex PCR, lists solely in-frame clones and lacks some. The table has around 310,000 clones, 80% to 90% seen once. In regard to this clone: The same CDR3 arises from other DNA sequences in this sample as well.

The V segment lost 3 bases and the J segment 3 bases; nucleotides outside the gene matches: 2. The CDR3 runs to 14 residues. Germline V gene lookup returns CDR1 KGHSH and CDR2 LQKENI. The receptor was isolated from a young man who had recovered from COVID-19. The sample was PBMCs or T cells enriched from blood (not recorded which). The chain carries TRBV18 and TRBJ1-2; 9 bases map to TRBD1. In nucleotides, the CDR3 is TGTGCCAGCTCACCGGGACAGGGCGACTATGGCTACACCTTC. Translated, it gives CASSPGQGDYGYTF.